This passage covers 24 T cell receptor beta chains from one sample sequenced in a study of T cells in localized non-small cell lung cancer (dated by TCRdb to the early 2020s). Receptors were amplified or captured by the immunoSEQ multiplex PCR assay. This is the immuneACCESS table as TCRdb keeps it, with only in-frame sequences that have V and J called. A part of the clones is gone; compared with another copy, unresolved V genes explain less than half, and the rest is unexplained. The sample data list 41,000 or so clones, and roughly 90% of these were observed just once. The ten most abundant clones make up approximately 2.5% of the sample. Sequenced here: peripheral blood, sampled before any cancer treatment. These receptors were collected from a female donor over 55 with stage I squamous cell lung carcinoma.

The chain has TRBV10-3 and TRBJ1-2; 12 bases fit TRBD1. Germline CDR1 and CDR2: ENHRY and SYGVKD. The CDR3 totals 15 residues. J was trimmed by 4 bases and V by 7 bases; bases with no gene match: 7. Written as DNA, the CDR3 is TGTGCCATCACGGGACAGGGGGCCGGTCGCTATGGCTACACCTTC. Residues: CAITGQGAGRYGYTF.

V gene TRBV11-2 combines with J gene TRBJ2-7; 12 positions agree with TRBD2. The germline CDR1 and CDR2 sequences are SGHAT and FQNNGV. The ends lost 1 base at V and 7 bases at J; junction bases unmatched: 11. The CDR3 length is 17 residues. This CDR3 reads CASSLAGTSGLVLEQYF. The CDR3, as DNA: TGTGCCAGCAGCTTAGCCGGGACTAGCGGGTTGGTGTTAGAGCAGTACTTC. The full variable domain, completed using reference TRBV11-2 and TRBJ2-7, is EAGVAQSPRYKIIEKRQSVAFWCNPISGHATLYWYQQILGQGPKLLIQFQNNGVVDDSQLPKDRFSAERLKGVDSTLKIQPAKLEDSAVYLCASSLAGTSGLVLEQYFGPGTRLTVT.

This chain uses TRBV30 with TRBJ2-3; no reliable D call. CDR3 size: 12 residues. CDR1 and CDR2 (germline): GTSNPN, SVGIG (reference sequence). V was clipped by 2 bases and J by 4 bases, with 7 bases between them. CDR3 sequence (DNA): TGTGCCTGGAGTTCCTCAGCAGATACGCAGTATTTT. Translated: CAWSSSADTQYF.

The chain links TRBV6-6 to TRBJ1-1, with 7 nucleotides matching TRBD1. There are 11 residues in the CDR3. Germline values: CDR1 MNHNY, CDR2 SVGAGI (reference sequence). J lost 8 bases, V lost 5 bases, and 2 bases had no gene match. The CDR3, as DNA: TGTGCCAGCAGTACGACAGGGGAAGCTTTCTTT. The encoded protein is CASSTTGEAFF.

This chain connects TRBV30 to TRBJ1-2, with TRBD1 matching 7 bases. The germline CDR1 and CDR2 sequences are GTSNPN and SVGIG (reference sequence). This CDR3 spans 13 amino acids. V lost 8 bases, J lost 5 bases, and 11 bases stayed unmatched. The CDR3 sequence: CAASGQIRYGYTF. As DNA, the CDR3 is TGTGCCGCCTCGGGACAGATTAGGTATGGCTACACCTTC.

The genes are TRBV27 and TRBJ2-7; TRBD2 matches 9 bases. V lost 4 bases, J lost 5 bases, and 9 bases stayed unmatched. The CDR3 is 15 residues long. Germline V gene data show CDR1 as MNHEY and CDR2 as SMNVEV (reference sequence). CDR3 nucleotide sequence: TGTGCCAGCAGTTATTTCGCGGGAGGGTCTGACGAGCAGTACTTC. It encodes CASSYFAGGSDEQYF.

The sample holds a few counts of this clone. The chain employs TRBV5-1 and TRBJ2-2; a possible D gene is TRBD2 (5 bases). Looked up from germline, CDR1 is SGHRS and CDR2 is YFSETQ. Trimming pared 0 bases from V and 3 bases from J, leaving 12 bases between. The CDR3 spans 16 residues. The CDR3: CASSLEGRVDTGELFF. Here the CDR3 DNA reads TGCGCCAGCAGCTTGGAAGGGCGGGTTGACACCGGGGAGCTGTTTTTT.

This clone was recorded only once. CDR3 sequence: CAISEDGKYEAFF. CDR3 in DNA: TGTGCCATCAGTGAGGACGGAAAATATGAAGCTTTCTTT. V and J are TRBV10-3 and TRBJ1-1; D remains unclear. Germline V gives CDR1 ENHRY, CDR2 SYGVKD. The CDR3 runs 13 residues. Trimming removed 2 bases from V and 7 bases from J, with 11 bases in between.

The CDR3 sequence: CASSMPLIAGGPSYNEQFF. CDR3 DNA sequence: TGTGCCAGCAGCATGCCCTTAATTGCGGGAGGGCCTTCTTACAATGAGCAGTTCTTC. This chain uses TRBV27 with TRBJ2-1; TRBD2 matches 9 bases. The germline V gene encodes CDR1 MNHEY and CDR2 SMNVEV (reference sequence). CDR3 length equals 19 residues. After removal of 6 bases from V and 4 bases from J, the junction contained 19 bases not matched to a gene.

This chain joins TRBV2 and TRBJ2-1; TRBD2 matches 8 bases. V trimming: 1 base; J trimming: 16 bases; junction bases outside the gene matches: 9. CDR1 is SNHLY and CDR2 is FYNNEI in the germline V gene. The CDR3 has 13 residues. CDR3 amino acids: CASSEVRSGRIFF. The CDR3 DNA is TGTGCCAGCAGTGAAGTCCGAAGCGGGAGAATCTTCTTC.

The rearrangement uses TRBV6-5 and TRBJ2-7; no reliable D call. Trimming cost V 7 bases and J 4 bases, with 11 bases left between them. The CDR3 is made up of 12 amino acids. Per the germline V gene, CDR1 is MNHEY and CDR2 is SVGAGI. In DNA form, the CDR3 reads TGTGCCAGCATCTCGGGTGGGTACGAGCAGTACTTC. Its protein product is CASISGGYEQYF.

This chain joins TRBV6-5 and TRBJ2-7; 11 bases map to TRBD1. Losses at the gene ends were 1 base for V and 6 bases for J; bases not matched to a gene: 2. Per the germline V gene, CDR1 is MNHEY and CDR2 is SVGAGI. The CDR3 totals 14 residues. In nucleotides, the CDR3 is TGTGCCAGCAGTTACTTGGACAGGGGGCCCGAGCAGTACTTC. It translates to CASSYLDRGPEQYF.

The chain has TRBV5-1 and TRBJ2-5, with 9 bases fitting TRBD1. The last part of the DNA fits TRBJ2-7 better; the J call may be wrong. From germline, CDR1 is SGHRS and CDR2 YFSETQ. The CDR3 totals 14 residues. The CDR3: CASSWGQGRNEQYF. The CDR3 coding sequence is TGCGCCAGCAGCTGGGGACAGGGTCGGAACGAGCAGTACTTC.

The rearrangement joins TRBV19 to TRBJ1-5; 7 bases line up with TRBD1. The CDR3 totals 15 residues. V trimming: 6 bases; J trimming: 3 bases; junction bases outside the gene matches: 8. Germline-derived CDR1 and CDR2 are LNHDA and SQIVND (reference sequence). CDR3: CASSPVQGLNQPQHF. DNA of the CDR3: TGTGCCAGTAGCCCTGTACAGGGGCTCAATCAGCCCCAGCATTTT.

The chain has TRBV11-2 and TRBJ1-3; TRBD1 aligns across 7 bases. Germline loops: CDR1 SGHAT, CDR2 FQNNGV. The CDR3 runs 14 residues. The junction had 10 bases not matched to a gene; V was cut back by 4 bases and J by 10 bases. The CDR3 spells CASSSSAGGRTIYF. CDR3 in DNA: TGTGCCAGCAGCTCCTCGGCAGGGGGAAGGACCATATATTTT.

This clone was found a few times. The chain carries TRBV7-3 and TRBJ2-3, with 7 bases identical to TRBD2. The trim removed 5 bases at V and 11 bases at J, leaving 16 bases unmatched. CDR1 and CDR2 (germline): SGHTA, FQGTGA. This CDR3 has 15 residues. CDR3 bases: TGTGCCAGCAGCCGTACCGGGACTACCCAAATGGTGCAGTATTTT. Amino acids: CASSRTGTTQMVQYF.

CDR3 sequence (DNA): TGTGCCTGGAGTGTTGGCCGGGTGAACACTGAAGCTTTCTTT. As protein: CAWSVGRVNTEAFF. The chain joins TRBV30 to TRBJ1-1, with D unresolved. The CDR3 is made up of 14 amino acids. The V gene lost 0 bases and the J gene lost 0 bases, with 8 bases spanning the gap. Germline values: CDR1 GTSNPN, CDR2 SVGIG (reference sequence). Based on the CDR3 plus reference TRBV30 and TRBJ1-1, the full variable domain is SQTIHQWPATLVQPVGSPLSLECTVEGTSNPNLYWYRQAAGRGLQLLFYSVGIGQISSEVPQNLSASRPQDRQFILSSKKLLLSDSGFYLCAWSVGRVNTEAFFGQGTRLTVV.

The V gene is TRBV9, the J gene TRBJ1-2; D might be TRBD1 (5 bases). V lost 4 bases to trimming and J lost 4 bases, with 8 bases between them. CDR1 is SGDLS and CDR2 is YYNGEE in the germline V gene. CDR3 length: 12 amino acids. CDR3 sequence reads: CASSPTGYGYTF. For the CDR3, the DNA is TGTGCCAGCAGCCCTACAGGCTATGGCTACACCTTC. Full variable domain (remainder filled in from reference TRBV9 and TRBJ1-2): DSGVTQTPKHLITATGQRVTLRCSPRSGDLSVYWYQQSLDQGLQFLIQYYNGEERAKGNILERFSAQQFPDLHSELNLSSLELGDSALYFCASSPTGYGYTFGSGTRLTVV.

The rearrangement links TRBV15 to TRBJ2-2; D perhaps matches TRBD1 (6 bases). CDR3 length: 14 residues. The germline CDR1 and CDR2 sequences are LNHNV and YYDKDF (reference sequence). Trimming cost V 5 bases and J 1 base, with 8 bases left between them. CDR3 loop: CATSLTGNTGELFF. The CDR3 nucleotides are TGTGCCACCAGCTTGACAGGGAACACCGGGGAGCTGTTTTTT.

A single count supports this clone. The chain uses TRBV5-6 and TRBJ2-7, with D perhaps assigned TRBD1 or TRBD2 (7 bases each). Trimming pared 2 bases from V and 5 bases from J, leaving 17 bases between. The CDR3 sequence is 15 residues long. Germline CDR1 reads SGHDT; CDR2 reads YYEEEE. CDR3 bases: TGTGCCAGCAGCTTCCGGCAGACAGGGAGGGACGAGCAGTACTTC. Translation: CASSFRQTGRDEQYF. Supplemented by reference TRBV5-6 and TRBJ2-7, the full variable domain reads DAGVTQSPTHLIKTRGQQVTLRCSPKSGHDTVSWYQQALGQGPQFIFQYYEEEERQRGNFPDRFSGHQFPNYSSELNVNALLLGDSALYLCASSFRQTGRDEQYFGPGTRLTVT.

Written as DNA, the CDR3 is TGTGCCAGCAGTACCCCTTTACGTTACAGTGGGGGAATAAACACAGATACGCAGTATTTT. This encodes CASSTPLRYSGGINTDTQYF. J is TRBJ2-3 and V is TRBV27; the D gene could be TRBD1 or TRBD2 (5 bases each). The CDR3 extends over 20 amino acids. Trimming shortened V by 5 bases and J by 2 bases, and 29 bases separated the two germline ends. Germline assignment: CDR1 MNHEY and CDR2 SMNVEV (reference sequence).

In its sample, this clone was seen once. The chain has TRBV7-6 and TRBJ2-7; TRBD2 aligns across 11 bases. The CDR3 is 17 residues long. Germline V CDR1 and CDR2: SGHVS, FNYEAQ. V was clipped by 2 bases and J by 5 bases; unmatched bases: 11. The CDR3 is CASSLSHSGRGSHEQYF. In nucleotides, the CDR3 is TGTGCCAGCAGCTTATCTCATAGCGGGAGGGGGTCCCACGAGCAGTACTTC.

This clone was seen only a few times. The chain carries TRBV30 and TRBJ1-3; the D gene is possibly TRBD1 (6 bases). The CDR3 contains 11 residues. Trimming pared 6 bases from V and 7 bases from J, leaving 10 bases between. From germline, CDR1 is GTSNPN and CDR2 SVGIG (reference sequence). CDR3 nucleotides: TGTGCCTGCGAAGGGGGGAACACCATATATTTT. Encoded protein: CACEGGNTIYF. Filled out from reference TRBV30 and TRBJ1-3, the complete variable domain reads SQTIHQWPATLVQPVGSPLSLECTVEGTSNPNLYWYRQAAGRGLQLLFYSVGIGQISSEVPQNLSASRPQDRQFILSSKKLLLSDSGFYLCACEGGNTIYFGEGSWLTVV.

The V gene is TRBV27, the J gene TRBJ2-7; TRBD1 matches 12 bases. Germline CDR1 is MNHEY and CDR2 is SMNVEV (reference sequence). The CDR3 length is 15 residues. J was trimmed by 2 bases and V by 3 bases; bases with no gene match: 2. The CDR3, as DNA: TGTGCCAGCAGTTTCCGGGACAGGGGGCCCTACGAGCAGTACTTC. Its protein is CASSFRDRGPYEQYF.